This TCR beta chain was sequenced for a study of monozygotic twins with inflammatory bowel disease. Whole-study results and caveats: Clonotype sharing was lower in IBD patients than healthy twins, most markedly with disease activity.

Germline loops: CDR1 MNHEY, CDR2 SVGEGT. The CDR3 loop spans 12 amino acids. Note on this clonotype: What it binds is not known.

With the 5' RACE reads reprocessed, TCRdb shows one record per CDR3 protein and no DNA. The sample totals approximately 340,000 distinct CDR3 sequences; its top ten clones hold 2%. The sample comprised blood. The origin of this receptor is a human donor with ulcerative colitis or Crohn's disease, or a healthy co-twin of an affected twin (not recorded which). The chain carries TRBV6-2 or TRBV6-3 and TRBJ1-4. This CDR3 reads CASSLNRGGLFF.